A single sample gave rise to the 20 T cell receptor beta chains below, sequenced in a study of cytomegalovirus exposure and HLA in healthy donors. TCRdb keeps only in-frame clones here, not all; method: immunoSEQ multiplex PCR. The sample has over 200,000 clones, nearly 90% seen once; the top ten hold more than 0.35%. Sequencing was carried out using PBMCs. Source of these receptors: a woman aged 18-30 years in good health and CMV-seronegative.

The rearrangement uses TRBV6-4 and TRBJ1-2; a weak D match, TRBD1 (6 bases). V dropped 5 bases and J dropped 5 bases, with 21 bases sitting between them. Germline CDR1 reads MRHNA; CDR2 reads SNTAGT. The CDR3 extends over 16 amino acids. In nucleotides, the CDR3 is TGTGCCAGCAGTTCTTTCCCAGGGCAGGGGCTATATGGCTACACCTTC. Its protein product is CASSSFPGQGLYGYTF.

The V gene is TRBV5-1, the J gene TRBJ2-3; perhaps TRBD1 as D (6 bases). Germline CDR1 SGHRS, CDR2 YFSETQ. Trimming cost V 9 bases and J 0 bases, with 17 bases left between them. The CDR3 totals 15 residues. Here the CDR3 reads CATQGTGTSTDTQYF. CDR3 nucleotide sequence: TGCGCCACCCAAGGAACAGGGACCAGCACAGATACGCAGTATTTT.

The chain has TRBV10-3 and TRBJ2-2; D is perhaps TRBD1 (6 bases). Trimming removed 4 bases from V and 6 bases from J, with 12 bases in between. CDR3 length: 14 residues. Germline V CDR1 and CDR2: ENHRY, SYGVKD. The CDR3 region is CAISVKGGAGELFF. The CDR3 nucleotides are TGTGCCATCAGTGTAAAAGGGGGTGCCGGGGAGCTGTTTTTT.

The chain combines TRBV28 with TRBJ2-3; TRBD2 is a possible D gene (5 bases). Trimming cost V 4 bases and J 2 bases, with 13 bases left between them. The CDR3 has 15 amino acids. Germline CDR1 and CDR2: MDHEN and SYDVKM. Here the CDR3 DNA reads TGTGCCAGCAGTTCCCCGGGGTCTCCCACAGATACGCAGTATTTT. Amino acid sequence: CASSSPGSPTDTQYF.

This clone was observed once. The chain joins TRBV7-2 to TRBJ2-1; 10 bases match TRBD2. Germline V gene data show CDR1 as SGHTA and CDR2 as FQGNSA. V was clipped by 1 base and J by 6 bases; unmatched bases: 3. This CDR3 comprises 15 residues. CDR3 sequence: CASSLVASGSNEQFF. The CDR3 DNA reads TGTGCCAGCAGCTTAGTCGCTAGCGGGAGCAATGAGCAGTTCTTC.

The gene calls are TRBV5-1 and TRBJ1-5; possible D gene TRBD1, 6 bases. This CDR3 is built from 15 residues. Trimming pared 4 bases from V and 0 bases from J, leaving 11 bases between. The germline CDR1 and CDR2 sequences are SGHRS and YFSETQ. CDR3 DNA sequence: TGCGCCAGCAGCCCTGGACAGACTAGCAATCAGCCCCAGCATTTT. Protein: CASSPGQTSNQPQHF. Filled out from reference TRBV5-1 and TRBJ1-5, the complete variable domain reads KAGVTQTPRYLIKTRGQQVTLSCSPISGHRSVSWYQQTPGQGLQFLFEYFSETQRNKGNFPGRFSGRQFSNSRSEMNVSTLELGDSALYLCASSPGQTSNQPQHFGDGTRLSIL.

The DNA for the CDR3 is TGCGCCAGCAGCTTGGTCGGGGGATTGGACTATGGCTACACCTTC. It encodes CASSLVGGLDYGYTF. The rearrangement joins TRBV5-1 to TRBJ1-2; D may be TRBD1 (5 bases). V lost 0 bases and J 3 bases, leaving 12 bases between the germline ends. Germline V lookup: CDR1 SGHRS, CDR2 YFSETQ. This CDR3 has 15 residues.

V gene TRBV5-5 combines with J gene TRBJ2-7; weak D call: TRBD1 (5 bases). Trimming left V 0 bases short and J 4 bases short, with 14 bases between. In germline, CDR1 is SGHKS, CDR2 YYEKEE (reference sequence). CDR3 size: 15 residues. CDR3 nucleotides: TGTGCCAGCAGCTTGGTTCCCACAGGAACTTACGAGCAGTACGTC. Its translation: CASSLVPTGTYEQYV.

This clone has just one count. The CDR3 DNA is TGTGCCAGCAGCCACCCGGGGGTGGAGGGTGAAAAACTGTTTTTT. It encodes CASSHPGVEGEKLFF. The chain combines TRBV7-6 with TRBJ1-4; D possibly corresponds to TRBD1 (5 bases). The germline V and J ends were trimmed by 5 bases and 7 bases, with 17 bases remaining between them. This CDR3 spans 15 amino acids. Germline CDR1 and CDR2: SGHVS and FNYEAQ.

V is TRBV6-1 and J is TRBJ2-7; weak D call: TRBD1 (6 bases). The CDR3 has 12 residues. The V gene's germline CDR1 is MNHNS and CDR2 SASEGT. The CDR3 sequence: CASSIPGQKINV. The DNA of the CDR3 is TGTGCCAGCAGTATCCCAGGACAGAAAATAAACGTC.

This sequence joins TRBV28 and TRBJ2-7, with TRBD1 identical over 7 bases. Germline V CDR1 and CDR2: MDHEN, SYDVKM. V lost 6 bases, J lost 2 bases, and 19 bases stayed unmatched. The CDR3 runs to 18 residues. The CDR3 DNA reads TGTGCCAGCAGCCCCCGACAGGGTAATTTTATGATACCCTACGAGCAGTACTTC. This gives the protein CASSPRQGNFMIPYEQYF.

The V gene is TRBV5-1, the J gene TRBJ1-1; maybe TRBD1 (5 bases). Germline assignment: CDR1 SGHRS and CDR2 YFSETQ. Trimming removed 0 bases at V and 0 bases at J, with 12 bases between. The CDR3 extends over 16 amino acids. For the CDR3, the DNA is TGCGCCAGCAGCTTGGTTCTAGGACAAGTGAACACTGAAGCTTTCTTT. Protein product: CASSLVLGQVNTEAFF.

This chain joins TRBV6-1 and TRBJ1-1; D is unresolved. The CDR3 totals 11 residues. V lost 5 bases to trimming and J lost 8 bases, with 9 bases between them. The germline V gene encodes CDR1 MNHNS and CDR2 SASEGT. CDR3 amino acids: CASSPLGEAFF. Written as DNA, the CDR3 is TGTGCCAGCAGTCCCCTCGGGGAAGCTTTCTTT.

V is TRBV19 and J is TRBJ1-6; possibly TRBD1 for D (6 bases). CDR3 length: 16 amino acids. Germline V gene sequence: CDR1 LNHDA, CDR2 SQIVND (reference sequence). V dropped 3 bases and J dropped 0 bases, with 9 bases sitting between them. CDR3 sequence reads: CASSIQGSSYNSPLHF. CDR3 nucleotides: TGTGCCAGTAGTATTCAGGGGAGCTCCTATAATTCACCCCTCCACTTT.

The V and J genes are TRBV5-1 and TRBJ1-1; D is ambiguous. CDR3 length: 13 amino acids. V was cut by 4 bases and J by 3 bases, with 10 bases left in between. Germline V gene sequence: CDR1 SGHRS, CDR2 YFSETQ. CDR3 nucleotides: TGCGCCAGCAGCCCGCGGGGAGACACTGAAGCTTTCTTT. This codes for CASSPRGDTEAFF. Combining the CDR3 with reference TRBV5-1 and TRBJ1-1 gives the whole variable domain KAGVTQTPRYLIKTRGQQVTLSCSPISGHRSVSWYQQTPGQGLQFLFEYFSETQRNKGNFPGRFSGRQFSNSRSEMNVSTLELGDSALYLCASSPRGDTEAFFGQGTRLTVV.

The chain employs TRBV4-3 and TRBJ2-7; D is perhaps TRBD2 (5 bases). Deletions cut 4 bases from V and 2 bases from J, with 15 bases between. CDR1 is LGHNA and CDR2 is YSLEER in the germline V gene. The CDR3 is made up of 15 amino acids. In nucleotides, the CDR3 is TGCGCCAGCAGCCCCGATACGGGGTCCCCCTACGAGCAGTACTTC. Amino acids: CASSPDTGSPYEQYF.

CDR3 nucleotides: TGCAGTGCTAGAGACAGCAATGAGCAGTTCTTC. Encoded protein: CSARDSNEQFF. V is TRBV20-1 and J is TRBJ2-1; D is ambiguous. Germline CDR1 is DFQATT and CDR2 is SNEGSKA (reference sequence). The CDR3 spans 11 residues. The V end lost 0 bases, the J end lost 6 bases, and 3 bases lay between the germline ends.

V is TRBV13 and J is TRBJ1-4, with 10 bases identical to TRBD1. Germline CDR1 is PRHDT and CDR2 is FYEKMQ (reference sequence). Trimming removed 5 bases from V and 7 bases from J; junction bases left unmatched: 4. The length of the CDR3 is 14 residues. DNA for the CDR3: TGTGCCAGCAGCCGGGGACAGGGGAGTGAAAAACTGTTTTTT. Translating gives CASSRGQGSEKLFF.

CDR3 amino acids: CASSFGRVNPDTQYF. As DNA, the CDR3 is TGTGCCAGCAGCTTTGGCAGGGTGAATCCAGATACGCAGTATTTT. The rearrangement links TRBV5-6 to TRBJ2-3, with D perhaps TRBD1 (5 bases). Trimming pared 2 bases from V and 4 bases from J, leaving 14 bases between. Looked up from germline, CDR1 is SGHDT and CDR2 is YYEEEE. The CDR3 has 15 amino acids.

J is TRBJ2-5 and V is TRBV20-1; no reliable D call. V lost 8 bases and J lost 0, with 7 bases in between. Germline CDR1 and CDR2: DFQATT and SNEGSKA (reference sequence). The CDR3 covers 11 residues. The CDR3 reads CSPLYQETQYF. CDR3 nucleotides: TGCAGTCCCTTATACCAAGAGACCCAGTACTTC.